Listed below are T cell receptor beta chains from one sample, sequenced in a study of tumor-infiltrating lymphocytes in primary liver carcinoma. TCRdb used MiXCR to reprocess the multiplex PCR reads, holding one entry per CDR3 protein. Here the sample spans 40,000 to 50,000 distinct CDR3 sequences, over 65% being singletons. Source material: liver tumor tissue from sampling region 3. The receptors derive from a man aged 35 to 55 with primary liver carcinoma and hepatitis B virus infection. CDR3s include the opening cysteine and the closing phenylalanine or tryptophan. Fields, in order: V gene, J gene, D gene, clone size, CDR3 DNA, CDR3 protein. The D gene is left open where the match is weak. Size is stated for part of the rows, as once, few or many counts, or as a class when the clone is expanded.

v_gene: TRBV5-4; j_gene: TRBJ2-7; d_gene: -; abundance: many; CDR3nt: TGTGCCAGCAGCTTGAGTGGGGCCACCTACGAGCAGTACTTC; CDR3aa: CASSLSGATYEQYF
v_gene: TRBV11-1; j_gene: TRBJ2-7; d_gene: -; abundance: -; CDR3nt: TGTGCCAGCAGCTTAGAGGCGTCCGTGACCTACGAGCAGTACTTC; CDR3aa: CASSLEASVTYEQYF
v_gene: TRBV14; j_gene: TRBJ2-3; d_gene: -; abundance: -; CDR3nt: TGTGCCAGCATCCATAATCCCGGGACCACTAGCACAGACACGCAGTATTTT; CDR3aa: CASIHNPGTTSTDTQYF
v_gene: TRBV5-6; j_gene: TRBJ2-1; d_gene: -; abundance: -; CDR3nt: TGCACCAGCAGCTTGGAGGGGGCAAACTCCTACAATGAGCAGTTCTTC; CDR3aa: CTSSLEGANSYNEQFF
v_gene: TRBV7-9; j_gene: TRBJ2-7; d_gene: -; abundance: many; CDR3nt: TGTGCCAGCAGCTTAGGGGGAAAAGACTACGAGCAGTACTTC; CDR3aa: CASSLGGKDYEQYF
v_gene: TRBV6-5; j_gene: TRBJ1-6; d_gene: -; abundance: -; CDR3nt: TGTGCCAGCAGTTACTCGCCCTTCCAATGGGGGGATAGTTCACCCCTCCACTTT; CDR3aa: CASSYSPFQWGDSSPLHF
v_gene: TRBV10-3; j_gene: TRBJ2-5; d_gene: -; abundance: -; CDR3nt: TGTCCCATCAGTGATTCTAGGAACCAAGAGACCCAGTACTTC; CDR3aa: CPISDSRNQETQYF
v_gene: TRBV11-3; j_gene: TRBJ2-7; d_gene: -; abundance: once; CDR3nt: TGTGCCAGCAGTTTAGTGCAGGGAAAGCAGTACTTC; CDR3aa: CASSLVQGKQYF
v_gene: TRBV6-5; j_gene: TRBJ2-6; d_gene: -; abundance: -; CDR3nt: TGCGCCAACAGTCTTTGGACATGGATGAAAGCTGGGGCCAACGTCCTGACTTTC; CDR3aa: CANSLWTWMKAGANVLTF
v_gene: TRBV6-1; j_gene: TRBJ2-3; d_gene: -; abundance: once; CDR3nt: TGTGCCGGCAGCGAACATTGGAGCACAGATACGCAGTATTTT; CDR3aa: CAGSEHWSTDTQYF
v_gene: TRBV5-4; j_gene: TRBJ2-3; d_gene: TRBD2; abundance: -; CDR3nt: TGTGCCAGCAGCTCCGGACTGGCGGGAGTAAACACAGATACGCAGTATTTT; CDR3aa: CASSSGLAGVNTDTQYF
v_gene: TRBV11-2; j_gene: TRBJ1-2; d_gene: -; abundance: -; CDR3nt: TGTGCCAGTAGCGCACTGGGAGGGTTGCGCGGCTACACCTTC; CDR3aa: CASSALGGLRGYTF
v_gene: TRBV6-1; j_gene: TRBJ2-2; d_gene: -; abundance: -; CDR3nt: TGCGCCAGCAGTGACGGGGCCCAATCCGGGGAGCTGTTTTTT; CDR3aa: CASSDGAQSGELFF
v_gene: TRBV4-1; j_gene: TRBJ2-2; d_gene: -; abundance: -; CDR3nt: TGCACCAGCAGCCCCTCCACCGCGACCGGGGACCTGTTTTTT; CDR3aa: CTSSPSTATGDLFF
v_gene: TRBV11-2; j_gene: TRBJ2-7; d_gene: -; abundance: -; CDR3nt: TGTGCCAGCCCCAAAGAGGCGCCCTACCAGTACTTC; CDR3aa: CASPKEAPYQYF
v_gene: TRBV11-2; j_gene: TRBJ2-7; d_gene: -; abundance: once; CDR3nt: TGTGTCAGCAGCCTAAGAGACGGAGCCTACGAGCAGTACTTC; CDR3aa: CVSSLRDGAYEQYF
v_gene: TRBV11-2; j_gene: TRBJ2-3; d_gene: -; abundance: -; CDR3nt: TGTGTCAGCAGCACTTTGACCCGGCGGGGAGATACGCAGTATTTT; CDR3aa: CVSSTLTRRGDTQYF
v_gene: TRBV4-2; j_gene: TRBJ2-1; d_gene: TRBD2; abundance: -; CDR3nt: TGTGCCAGCGGGACTAGCGGGTGCGCTACCTATAATGAGCAGTTCTTC; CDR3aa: CASGTSGCATYNEQFF
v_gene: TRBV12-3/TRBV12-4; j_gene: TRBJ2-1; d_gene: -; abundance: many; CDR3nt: TGTGCCAGCAGTTTAAGTGTCCTCTCGAATGAGCAGTTCTTC; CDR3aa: CASSLSVLSNEQFF
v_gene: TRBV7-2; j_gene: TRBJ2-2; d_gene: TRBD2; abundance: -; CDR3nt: TGTGCCAGCAGCTTATACGGAGGACTAGCTAACACCTTGGAGCTGTTTTTT; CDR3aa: CASSLYGGLANTLELFF
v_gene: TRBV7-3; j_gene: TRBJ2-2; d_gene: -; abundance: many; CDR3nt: TGTGCCAGCAGCTTAACGTGGGGGAATAACACCGGGGAGCTGTTTTTT; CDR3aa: CASSLTWGNNTGELFF
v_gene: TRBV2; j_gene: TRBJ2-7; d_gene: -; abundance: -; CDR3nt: TGTGCCAGCAGAGGAGCCAAAAGCTCCTACGAGCAGTACTTC; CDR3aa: CASRGAKSSYEQYF
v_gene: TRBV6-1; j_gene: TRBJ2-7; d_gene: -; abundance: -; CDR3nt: TGTACCAGCAGTGGGCCCTCCCACGAGCAGTATTTC; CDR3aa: CTSSGPSHEQYF
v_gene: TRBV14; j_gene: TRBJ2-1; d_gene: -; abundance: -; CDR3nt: TGTGCGAGCAACCAGCTCGGGAGTAGCGGTAATGAGCAGTTCTTC; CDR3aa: CASNQLGSSGNEQFF
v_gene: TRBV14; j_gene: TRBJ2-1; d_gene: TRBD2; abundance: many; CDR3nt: TGTGCCAGCAGCCAAGTCAGCGGGGCCTACAATGAGCAGTTCTTC; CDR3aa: CASSQVSGAYNEQFF
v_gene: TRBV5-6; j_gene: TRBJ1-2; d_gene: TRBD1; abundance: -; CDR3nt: TGTGTCAGCAACTTTGAACCGGGACAGGCGTACTATGGCTACACCTTC; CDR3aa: CVSNFEPGQAYYGYTF
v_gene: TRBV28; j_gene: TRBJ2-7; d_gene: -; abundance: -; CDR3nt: TGTGCCAGCAATTCAAATCTAGAGGGAGAGTCCTCCTACGAGCAGTACTTC; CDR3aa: CASNSNLEGESSYEQYF
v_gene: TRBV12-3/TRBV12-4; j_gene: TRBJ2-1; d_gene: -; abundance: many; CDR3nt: TGTGCCAGCAGCCCCAAGGTACTCCACGTGAATGAGCAGTTCTTC; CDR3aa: CASSPKVLHVNEQFF
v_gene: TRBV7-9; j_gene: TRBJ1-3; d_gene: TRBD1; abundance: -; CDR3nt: TGTGCCAGCAGCGTGGGCTGGGACAGGGGACCTGCCGGAAACACCATATATTTT; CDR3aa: CASSVGWDRGPAGNTIYF
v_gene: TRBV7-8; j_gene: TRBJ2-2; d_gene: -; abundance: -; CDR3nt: TGTGCCAGCAGCTTAGCTGGAACCGCCTGGGAGCTGTTTTTT; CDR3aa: CASSLAGTAWELFF
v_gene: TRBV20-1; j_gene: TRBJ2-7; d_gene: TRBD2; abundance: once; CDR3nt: TGCAGTGCTCCGGGACTAGAGGTCGAGCAGTACTTC; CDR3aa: CSAPGLEVEQYF
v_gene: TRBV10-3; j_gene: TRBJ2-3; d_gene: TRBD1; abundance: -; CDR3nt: TGTGTCTTTCGGAATAACAGGGGAGATACGCAGTATTTT; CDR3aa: CVFRNNRGDTQYF
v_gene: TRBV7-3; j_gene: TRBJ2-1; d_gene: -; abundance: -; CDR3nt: TGTGCCAGCAGCTTAAGGTCCCAGGGTACAAACAATGAGCAGTTCTTC; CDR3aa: CASSLRSQGTNNEQFF
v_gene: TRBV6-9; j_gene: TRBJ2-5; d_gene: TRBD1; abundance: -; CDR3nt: TGTGCCAGCAGACGAACAGGGGTTGGGCACCAAGAGACCCAGCACTTC; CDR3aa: CASRRTGVGHQETQHF
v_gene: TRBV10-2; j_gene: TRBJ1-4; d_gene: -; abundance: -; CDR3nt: TGCGCCAGCAGTGAGACACCAGCTAATGAAAAACTGTTTTTT; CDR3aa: CASSETPANEKLFF
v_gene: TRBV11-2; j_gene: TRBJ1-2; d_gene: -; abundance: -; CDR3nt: TGTCCCGGCAGCTTAGAGGGGAACTATTGCTATACCTTC; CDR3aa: CPGSLEGNYCYTF
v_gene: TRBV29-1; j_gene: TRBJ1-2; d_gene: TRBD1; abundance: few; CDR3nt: TGCAGCGTTGAAGGAATCCCGCAGGGGGGACCTAACTATGGCCACACCTTC; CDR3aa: CSVEGIPQGGPNYGHTF
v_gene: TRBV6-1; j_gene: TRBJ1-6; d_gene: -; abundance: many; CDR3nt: TGTGCCAGCAGGACCGCCGATAATTCACCCCTCCACTTT; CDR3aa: CASRTADNSPLHF
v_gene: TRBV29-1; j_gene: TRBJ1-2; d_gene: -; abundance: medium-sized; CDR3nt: TGCAGCGTTCTCCATGGCAATGCTGGCTACACCTTC; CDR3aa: CSVLHGNAGYTF
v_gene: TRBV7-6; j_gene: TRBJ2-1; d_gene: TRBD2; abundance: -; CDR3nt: TGTGCCAGCAGCTTATTAGGCGGGAGAAATGAGCAGTTCTTC; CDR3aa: CASSLLGGRNEQFF
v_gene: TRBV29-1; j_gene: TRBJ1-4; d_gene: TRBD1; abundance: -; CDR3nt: TGCGGCGCCGGACAGGGTACTAATGAAAAACTATTTTTT; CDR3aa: CGAGQGTNEKLFF
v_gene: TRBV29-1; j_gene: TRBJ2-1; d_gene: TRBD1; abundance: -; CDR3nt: TGCGGCGTTGAATGGGACAGGATTAGATCCTTCAATGAGCAGTTCTTC; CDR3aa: CGVEWDRIRSFNEQFF
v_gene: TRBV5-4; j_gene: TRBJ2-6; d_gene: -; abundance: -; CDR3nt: TGTGCCAGCAGCTTGCCGTGGTTGACGGGGGCCAACGTCCTGGCTTTC; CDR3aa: CASSLPWLTGANVLAF
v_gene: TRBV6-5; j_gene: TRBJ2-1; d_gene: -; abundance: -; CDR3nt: TGTGTCAGCACTTACTCGGGCAACTCCTACAATGAGCAGTTCTTC; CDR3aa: CVSTYSGNSYNEQFF
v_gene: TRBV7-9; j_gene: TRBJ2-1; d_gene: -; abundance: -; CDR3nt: TGTGCCAGCAGTTTACGGGGGAGGTGGATCGACGAGCAGTTCTTC; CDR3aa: CASSLRGRWIDEQFF
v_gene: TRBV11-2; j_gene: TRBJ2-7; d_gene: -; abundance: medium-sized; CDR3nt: TGTGCCAGCAGCCTCGGCGGGACTCTACCCTACGAGCAGTACTTC; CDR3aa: CASSLGGTLPYEQYF
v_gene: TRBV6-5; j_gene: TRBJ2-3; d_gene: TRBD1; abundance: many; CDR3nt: TGTGCCAGCAGTTCAGACAGGGGGCGAGCTACAGATACGCAGTATTTT; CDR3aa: CASSSDRGRATDTQYF
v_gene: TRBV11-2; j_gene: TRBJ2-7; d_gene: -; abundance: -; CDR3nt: TGTGCCAGCAGCTTAGTACTCCTCTACGAGCAGTACTTC; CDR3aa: CASSLVLLYEQYF
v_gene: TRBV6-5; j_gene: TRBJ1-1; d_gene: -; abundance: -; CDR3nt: TGTGTCAGCACCCCACACAGGTTGGGGAAGGGGCTGGACACTGAAGCTTTCTTT; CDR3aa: CVSTPHRLGKGLDTEAFF
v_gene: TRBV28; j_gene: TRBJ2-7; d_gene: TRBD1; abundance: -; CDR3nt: TGTGCCAGTAGTTCCCCCGGTGGGAAGGGACAGTACGAGCAGTACTTC; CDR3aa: CASSSPGGKGQYEQYF
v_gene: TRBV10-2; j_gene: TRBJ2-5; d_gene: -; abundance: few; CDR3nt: TGCGCCAGCAGTGGTAGCCAAGAGACCCAGTACTTC; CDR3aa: CASSGSQETQYF
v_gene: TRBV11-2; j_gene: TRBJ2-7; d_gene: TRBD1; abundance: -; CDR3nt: TGTGCCAGCGGCTCCCGGACAGGGGGCACTAACAGACACGACCAGTACTTC; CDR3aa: CASGSRTGGTNRHDQYF
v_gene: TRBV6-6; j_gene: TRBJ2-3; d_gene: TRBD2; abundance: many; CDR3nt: TGTGCCAGCAGGCCCCGCGCGACTAGCCTCACAGATACGCAGTATTTT; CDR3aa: CASRPRATSLTDTQYF
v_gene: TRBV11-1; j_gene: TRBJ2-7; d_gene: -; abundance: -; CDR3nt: TGTGGTAGCAGCTTAGGATCAAGTGTCTCCTACGAGCAGTACTTC; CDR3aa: CGSSLGSSVSYEQYF